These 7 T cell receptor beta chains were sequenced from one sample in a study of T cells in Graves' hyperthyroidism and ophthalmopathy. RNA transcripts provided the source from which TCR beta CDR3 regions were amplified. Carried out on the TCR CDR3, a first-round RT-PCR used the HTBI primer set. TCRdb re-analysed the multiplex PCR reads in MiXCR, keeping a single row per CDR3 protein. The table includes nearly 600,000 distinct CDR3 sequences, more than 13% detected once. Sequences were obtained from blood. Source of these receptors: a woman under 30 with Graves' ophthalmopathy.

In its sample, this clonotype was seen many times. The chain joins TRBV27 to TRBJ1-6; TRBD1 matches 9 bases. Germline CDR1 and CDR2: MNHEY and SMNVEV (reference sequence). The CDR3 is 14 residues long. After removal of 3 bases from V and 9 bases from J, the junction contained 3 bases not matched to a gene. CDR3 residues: CASSFRTGVSPLHF. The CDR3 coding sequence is TGTGCCAGCAGTTTCCGGACAGGGGTTTCACCCCTCCACTTT.

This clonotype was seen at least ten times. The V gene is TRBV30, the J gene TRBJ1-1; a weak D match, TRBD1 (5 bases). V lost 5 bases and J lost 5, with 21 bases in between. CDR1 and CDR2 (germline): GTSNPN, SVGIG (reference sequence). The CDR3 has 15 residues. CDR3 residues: CAWAPTTGGRTEAFF. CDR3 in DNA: TGTGCCTGGGCCCCCACTACAGGTGGGAGGACTGAAGCTTTCTTT.

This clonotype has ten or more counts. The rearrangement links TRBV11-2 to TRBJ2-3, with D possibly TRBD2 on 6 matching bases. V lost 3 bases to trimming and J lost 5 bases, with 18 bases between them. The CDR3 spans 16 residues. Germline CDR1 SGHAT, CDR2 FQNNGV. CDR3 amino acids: CASSLRTGDDGDTQYF. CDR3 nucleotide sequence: TGTGCCAGCAGCTTGAGGACGGGAGATGATGGAGATACGCAGTATTTT.

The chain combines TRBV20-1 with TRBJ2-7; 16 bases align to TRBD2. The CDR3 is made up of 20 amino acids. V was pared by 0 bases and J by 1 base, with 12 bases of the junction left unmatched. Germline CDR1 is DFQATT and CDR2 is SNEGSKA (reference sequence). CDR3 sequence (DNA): TGCAGTGCTAGAGATTCCCCGGGACTAGCGGGAGGGCGCTTATCCTACGAGCAGTACTTC. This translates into CSARDSPGLAGGRLSYEQYF.

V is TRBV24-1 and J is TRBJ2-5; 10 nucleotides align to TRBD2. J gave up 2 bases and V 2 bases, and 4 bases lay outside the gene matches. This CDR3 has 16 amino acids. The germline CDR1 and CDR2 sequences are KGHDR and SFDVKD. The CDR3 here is CATSDSGLAAQETQYF. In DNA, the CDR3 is TGTGCCACCAGTGATTCCGGACTAGCGGCACAAGAGACCCAGTACTTC.

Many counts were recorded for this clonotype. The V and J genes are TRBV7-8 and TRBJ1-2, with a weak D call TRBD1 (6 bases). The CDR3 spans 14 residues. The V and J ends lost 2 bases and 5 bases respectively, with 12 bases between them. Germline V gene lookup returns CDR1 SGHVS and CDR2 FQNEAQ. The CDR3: CASSLPGAGYGYTF. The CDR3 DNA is TGTGCCAGCAGCTTACCAGGGGCCGGGTATGGCTACACCTTC.

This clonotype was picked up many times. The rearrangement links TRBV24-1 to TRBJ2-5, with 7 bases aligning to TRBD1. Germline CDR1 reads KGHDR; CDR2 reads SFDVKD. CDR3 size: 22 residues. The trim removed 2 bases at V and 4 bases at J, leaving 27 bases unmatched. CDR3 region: CATSDSSEILGERDRRRETQYF. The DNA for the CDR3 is TGTGCCACCAGTGATTCATCTGAGATTTTAGGTGAACGGGACAGACGACGAGAGACCCAGTACTTC.